These T cell receptor beta chains were read from a single sample in a study of molecular identifiers for immune sequencing clone quantification. TCRdb analysed the PCR reads with MiXCR anew, one entry per CDR3 protein. This table has about 640,000 distinct CDR3 sequences, around 20% appearing once. Material for sequencing was naive CD8+ T cells from blood, with Jurkat cell RNA spiked in. The receptor source for this set is a human donor in good health. Some libraries in this study had Jurkat cell RNA spiked in. CDR3s include the opening cysteine and the closing phenylalanine or tryptophan. D genes are given only for firm matches. The size of a clone is reported for some rows only, either as once, few or many, or as a class for expanded clones.

TRBV13	few	-	TRBJ2-7	TGTGCCAGCAGCTTTCAAAGGGACGGAACCTACGAGCAGTACTTC	CASSFQRDGTYEQYF
TRBV19	many	-	TRBJ2-6	TGTGCCAGTAGTATAGGTTTCCCCTCTGGGGCCAACGTCCTGACTTTC	CASSIGFPSGANVLTF
TRBV19	few	TRBD1	TRBJ1-5	TGTGCCAGTAGTATGGGGACAGACAATCAGCCCCAGCATTTT	CASSMGTDNQPQHF
TRBV4-1	few	TRBD1	TRBJ2-7	TGCGCCAGCGGGACGGGACAGGGAGCCTACGAGCAGTACTTC	CASGTGQGAYEQYF
TRBV4-3	few	TRBD2	TRBJ2-7	TGCGCCAGCAGCCTTCGGACTAGCGGGAGACTCGACGAGCAGTACTTC	CASSLRTSGRLDEQYF
TRBV19	many	-	TRBJ2-6	TGTGCCAGTAGTATAGGGACCGGGACATCTGGGGCCAACGTCCTGACTTTC	CASSIGTGTSGANVLTF
TRBV4-1	once	-	TRBJ1-1	TGCGCCAGCAGCCAAGATATTTCCCTAGAAGCTTTCTTT	CASSQDISLEAFF
TRBV4-1	few	-	TRBJ2-1	TGCGCCAGCAGCCAGTTAGAAGTGGAGTTCTTC	CASSQLEVEFF
TRBV27	few	-	TRBJ1-1	TGTGCCAGCAGTTTACTGGGGGACAATGAAGCTTTCTTT	CASSLLGDNEAFF
TRBV4-1	few	-	TRBJ2-3	TGCGCCAGCGGCCTTCTAACGGGGACCCCCACAGATACGCAGTATTTT	CASGLLTGTPTDTQYF
TRBV9	few	TRBD1	TRBJ2-2	TGTGCCAGCAGCGTAGGTAGGGGGCGCGACACCGGGGAGCTGTTTTTT	CASSVGRGRDTGELFF
TRBV7-2	-	TRBD2	TRBJ2-3	TGTGCCAGCAGCTACGCGGGAGGTAGCGGGTGGAGTAATACGCAGTATTTT	CASSYAGGSGWSNTQYF
TRBV5-6	many	-	TRBJ2-2	TGTGCCAGCACCTACTTAGCGGAGAACACCGGGGAGCTGTTTTTT	CASTYLAENTGELFF
TRBV9	few	TRBD1	TRBJ1-2	TGTGCCAGCAGTCAACAGGGGGACTATGGCTACACCTTC	CASSQQGDYGYTF
TRBV9	-	TRBD1	TRBJ2-7	TGTGCCAGCAGCGTAGGAAGAGTGACAGGGATCTCCTACGAGCAGTACTTC	CASSVGRVTGISYEQYF
TRBV20-1	few	TRBD2	TRBJ2-1	TGCAGTGCTAGAGATCCGGCGGGAGCACCTAATTACAATGAGCAGTTCTTC	CSARDPAGAPNYNEQFF
TRBV10-3	many	TRBD1	TRBJ2-7	TGTGCCATCAGTGAGGTGGGTTCGCAGGGGGCTGATTACTTC	CAISEVGSQGADYF
TRBV29-1	many	TRBD1	TRBJ2-3	TGCAGCGTTGAAGTCTGGGACAGGAGCACAGATACGCAGTATTTT	CSVEVWDRSTDTQYF
TRBV30	many	TRBD2	TRBJ2-1	TGTGCCTGGAGATCCGGGGGGGCCCCAGTGTTTTACAATGAGCAGTTCTTC	CAWRSGGAPVFYNEQFF
TRBV28	many	-	TRBJ1-1	TGTGCCAGCAGTTTTTTCGGGGGCCGTACTGAAGCTTTCTTT	CASSFFGGRTEAFF
TRBV30	many	-	TRBJ2-7	TGTGCCTGGAGCGAAACGGGGAGCGAGCAGTACTTC	CAWSETGSEQYF
TRBV7-9	once	-	TRBJ2-3	TGTGCCAGCAGCTTAGCGCACAACAGCTACCTTAGCACAGATACGCAGTATTTT	CASSLAHNSYLSTDTQYF
TRBV7-9	-	TRBD2	TRBJ2-3	TGTGCCAGCAGCTTCTACACCCCTCGGGGGGGGCGCACAGATACGCAGTATTTT	CASSFYTPRGGRTDTQYF
TRBV29-1	many	TRBD1	TRBJ2-2	TGCAGCGTTGTTCTACAGGGGAGGAACACCGGGGAGCTGTTTTTT	CSVVLQGRNTGELFF
TRBV12-3/TRBV12-4	many	TRBD2	TRBJ2-1	TGTGCCAGCAGCATTAGCGGGGGCTTCTACAATGAGCAGTTCTTC	CASSISGGFYNEQFF
TRBV4-2	-	TRBD2	TRBJ2-1	TGTGCCAGCAGCCCCGGACTAGCGGGATCTCTTGAGCAGTTCTTC	CASSPGLAGSLEQFF
TRBV19	few	TRBD2	TRBJ2-2	TGTGCCAGTAGTATTACTAGCGGGAGGGCCATTGATACCGGGGAGCTGTTTTTT	CASSITSGRAIDTGELFF
TRBV7-9	-	-	TRBJ2-1	TGTGCCAGTTTCAGGGTAGGGGTCCACAGTGAGCAGTTCTTC	CASFRVGVHSEQFF
TRBV10-2	many	-	TRBJ2-7	TGCGCCAGCAGTGTCGAAGGGATAAACGAGCAGTACTTC	CASSVEGINEQYF
TRBV7-9	few	-	TRBJ2-5	TGTGCCAGCAGCCCACCTCCGGGCCGCCAAGAGACCCAGTACTTC	CASSPPPGRQETQYF
TRBV19	-	-	TRBJ2-7	TGTGCCAGTAGTATCCGGCAGACCTCCTACGAGCAGTACTTC	CASSIRQTSYEQYF
TRBV9	-	TRBD1	TRBJ1-4	TGTGCCAGCAGCGCCGGACAGGGGGCGGGTGAAAAACTGTTTTTT	CASSAGQGAGEKLFF
TRBV27	many	-	TRBJ1-3	TGTGCCAGCAGTTCCTTCCTAGCGGGAAACACCATATATTTT	CASSSFLAGNTIYF
TRBV9	few	TRBD2	TRBJ2-3	TGTGCCAGCAACGGCATGGGGCTAGCGGGGCCCGCTGCCACAGATACGCAGTATTTT	CASNGMGLAGPAATDTQYF
TRBV4-1	-	-	TRBJ2-7	TGCGCCAGCAGCCAAGAGCAACCAGGGTTCTCCTACGAGCAGTACTTC	CASSQEQPGFSYEQYF
TRBV9	-	TRBD1	TRBJ2-5	TGTGCCAGCAGCACCCTTCTCGGGACAGGGGTTGGGGAGACCCAGTACTTC	CASSTLLGTGVGETQYF
TRBV7-6	-	-	TRBJ2-5	TGTGCCAGCAGCTTAGTCTCGGTGGTGCGGAAGCGGAGCCCCTTCCAAGAGACCCAGTACTTC	CASSLVSVVRKRSPFQETQYF
TRBV19	-	-	TRBJ2-7	TGTGCCAGTAGTATAATCGAAGGATACGAGCAGTACTTC	CASSIIEGYEQYF
TRBV6-5	-	TRBD2	TRBJ2-2	TGTGCCAGCAGTCCATCATTTCCCGGGACTAGGACCGGGGAGCTGTTTTTT	CASSPSFPGTRTGELFF
TRBV5-6	many	-	TRBJ1-1	TGTGCCAGCAGCTTGAGGGGGGGCTACACTGAAGCTTTCTTT	CASSLRGGYTEAFF
TRBV4-3	many	-	TRBJ1-1	TGCGCCAGCAGCCAAGATTTTTTCGTGGGCACTGAAGCTTTCTTT	CASSQDFFVGTEAFF
TRBV28	many	-	TRBJ2-3	TGTGCCAGCAGTTTTCGCATCACAGATACGCAGTATTTT	CASSFRITDTQYF
TRBV7-2	many	-	TRBJ2-3	TGTGCCAGCAGCTTTTGGGGACAAGTGACAGATACGCAGTATTTT	CASSFWGQVTDTQYF
TRBV20-1	many	TRBD1	TRBJ2-7	TGCAGTGCTAGGGACAGGGGCTACGAGCAGTACTTC	CSARDRGYEQYF
TRBV4-1	-	TRBD2	TRBJ2-7	TGCGCCAGCAGCCAAGATTACGGCGGGGGGCCTTTCTTCGAGCAGTACTTC	CASSQDYGGGPFFEQYF
TRBV2	many	-	TRBJ1-1	TGTGCCAGCAGTGAATTTAATTTCGTAAGGACACAGAACACTGAAGCTTTCTTT	CASSEFNFVRTQNTEAFF
TRBV27	few	-	TRBJ2-2	TGTGCCAGCAGTTTGTCCAGGGAGGCCGGGGAGCTGTTTTTT	CASSLSREAGELFF
TRBV7-9	-	TRBD1	TRBJ2-7	TGTGCCAGCAGCTTAGCAGTTGGACAGGGGTTCACCTACGAGCAGTACTTC	CASSLAVGQGFTYEQYF
TRBV4-3	many	TRBD1	TRBJ1-2	TGCGCCAGCAGCCAAGGGCAGGGGGTCGTGCATGGCTACACCTTC	CASSQGQGVVHGYTF
TRBV27	many	TRBD1	TRBJ2-1	TGTGCCAGCAGTTTAAGACAGGGGGCCCCCAATGAGCAGTTCTTC	CASSLRQGAPNEQFF
TRBV12-3/TRBV12-4	many	TRBD1	TRBJ2-2	TGTGCCAGCAGTTTACCAGGGGGTGATGACACCGGGGAGCTGTTTTTT	CASSLPGGDDTGELFF
TRBV7-9	many	TRBD1	TRBJ1-1	TGTGCCAGCAGCTTAGTGAGGGACAGGAATGAAGCTTTCTTT	CASSLVRDRNEAFF
TRBV3-1	many	-	TRBJ2-7	TGTGCCAGCAAGGACAGTAGCTCGTTTTGGTTC	CASKDSSSFWF